This T cell receptor (beta chain) was sequenced for a study of shared clonotypes between healthy human individuals. Notes on the study in general: In general, naive subsets displayed greater estimated richness than memory subsets did.

On this clone itself: Its antigen remains unidentified.

Among the donors, all were Caucasian adults who lived in Nashville, Tennessee. In the original processing: Junction-only immunoSEQ sequences carried no quality scores, so filtering differed. Sequenced by immunoSEQ multiplex PCR; TCRdb stores in-frame clones only, minus some. V, J and clone size derive from that table, while D and trimming were established from the DNA sequence. The table records some 1.5 million clones, 95% to 99% of them present only once. Germline V gene data show CDR1 as MNHEY and CDR2 as SVGAGI. V lost 6 bases, J lost 5 bases, and 4 bases stayed unmatched. The CDR3 extends over 13 amino acids.

The origin of this receptor is a man younger than 45 in good health. Sample: naive CD4+ T cells sorted from blood. Subset defined: CD45RA+ positively selected. V and J are TRBV6-5 and TRBJ1-2, with TRBD1 identical over 9 bases. The CDR3 DNA reads as TGTGCCAGCAGACGACAGGGGGGGTATGGCTACACCTTC. It encodes CASRRQGGYGYTF.